The 32 T cell receptor beta chains below all came from one sample that was sequenced in a study of CD8+ T cells in alopecia areata. Treatment noted: oral pan-JAK inhibitor, 5-10 mg twice daily. It was cDNA, reverse transcribed from extracted RNA, that served as the sequencing template. Here immunoSEQ multiplex PCR was the method, and the copy in TCRdb shows in-frame clones only, minus some. The data hold over 120,000 clones, with roughly 50% observed a single time. The material was CD8+ T cells sorted from blood, obtained at week 4, from a patient treated with tofacitinib. Every receptor here comes from a human donor with alopecia areata.

This clone was observed a handful of times. This sequence may be a read error, since a much larger clone differs from it by one base. The chain joins TRBV11-1 to TRBJ2-5; 8 bases are a match to TRBD2. J lost 2 bases, V lost 2 bases, and 1 base had no gene match. The germline V gene encodes CDR1 SGHAT and CDR2 FQDESV (reference sequence). This CDR3 region has 14 residues. CDR3 amino acids: CASSLLAGQETQYF. Here the CDR3 DNA reads TGTGCCAGCAGCTTATTAGCGGGACAAGAGACCCAGTACTTC.

This clone came up a few times. The J gene is TRBJ1-5, the V gene TRBV2; D is uncertain. The CDR3 length is 13 residues. CDR1 and CDR2 from the germline V gene are SNHLY and FYNNEI. V lost 3 bases, J lost 3 bases, and 6 bases lay in between. In nucleotides, the CDR3 is TGTGCCAGCAGTGAGCTCGACAATCAGCCCCAGCATTTT. This gives the protein CASSELDNQPQHF. The whole variable domain, remainder taken from reference TRBV2 and TRBJ1-5, is EPEVTQTPSHQVTQMGQEVILRCVPISNHLYFYWYRQILGQKVEFLVSFYNNEISEKSEIFDDQFSVERPDGSNFTLKIRSTKLEDSAMYFCASSELDNQPQHFGDGTRLSIL.

V and J are TRBV6-6 and TRBJ2-2; D might be TRBD1 (5 bases). The CDR3 loop spans 16 amino acids. Germline CDR1 and CDR2: MNHNY and SVGAGI (reference sequence). V gave up 5 bases and J gave up 1 base, with 14 bases separating them. The CDR3 sequence is CASSRQDTRNTGELFF. The DNA of the CDR3 is TGTGCCAGCAGTCGCCAGGACACACGGAACACCGGGGAGCTGTTTTTT.

This sequence joins TRBV7-3 and TRBJ2-5; TRBD2 is a possible D gene (5 bases). CDR3 length: 14 residues. Trimming removed 5 bases from V and 5 bases from J, with 15 bases in between. CDR1 is SGHTA and CDR2 is FQGTGA in the germline V gene. The CDR3 bases are TGTGCCAGCAGCCCCACCGGGTCGGGGGAGACCCAGTACTTC. This sequence encodes CASSPTGSGETQYF.

V gene TRBV15 combines with J gene TRBJ2-7; 7 nucleotides agree with TRBD2. The CDR3 runs to 15 residues. J lost 3 bases, V lost 5 bases, and 10 bases had no gene match. Looked up from germline, CDR1 is LNHNV and CDR2 is YYDKDF (reference sequence). The CDR3 is CATSEDPGRVYEQYF. The CDR3 DNA reads TGTGCCACCAGCGAGGATCCAGGGAGGGTCTACGAGCAGTACTTC.

This clone was counted a few times. V and J are TRBV7-9 and TRBJ2-7; TRBD1 matches at 9 bases. The CDR3 loop spans 13 amino acids. Trimming took 4 bases from V and 3 from J; bases not matched to a gene: 1. Germline-derived CDR1 and CDR2 are SEHNR and FQNEAQ (reference sequence). The CDR3 DNA follows: TGTGCCAGCAGCTGGGGACAGGGCTACGAGCAGTACTTC. It specifies CASSWGQGYEQYF.

In this sample, this clone turned up once. This chain links TRBV6-5 with TRBJ2-3; the match to TRBD1 covers 8 bases. This CDR3 is built from 15 residues. Germline trimming cut 6 bases from V and 1 base from J; bases unmatched to any gene: 6. CDR1 is MNHEY, CDR2 SVGAGI, per germline. The CDR3 coding sequence is TGTGCCAGCAGCCGACAGGGGTTTGGCACAGATACGCAGTATTTT. Encoded protein: CASSRQGFGTDTQYF.

This rearrangement joins TRBV5-6 to TRBJ2-7; D gene uncertain. Germline V gives CDR1 SGHDT, CDR2 YYEEEE. The CDR3 extends over 17 amino acids. V was shortened by 0 bases and J by 0 bases, with 16 bases between the two germline ends. The CDR3 DNA follows: TGTGCCAGCAGCTTGGATCTGGCAGAAGGCCTCTCCTACGAGCAGTACTTC. Translated, it gives CASSLDLAEGLSYEQYF.

The chain recombines TRBV2 with TRBJ1-5, with 8 positions matching TRBD1. Per germline, CDR1 SNHLY and CDR2 FYNNEI. J was trimmed by 2 bases and V by 6 bases; bases with no gene match: 6. The CDR3 is 15 residues long. The CDR3 coding sequence is TGTGCCAGCAGAGCGGACAGGGACGGCAATCAGCCCCAGCATTTT. Residues: CASRADRDGNQPQHF.

This sequence joins TRBV30 and TRBJ1-1; 7 nucleotides match TRBD1. Germline CDR1 GTSNPN, CDR2 SVGIG (reference sequence). This CDR3 spans 13 amino acids. The V gene end was trimmed by 2 bases and the J gene end by 3 bases; junction bases not matched to a gene: 3. As DNA, the CDR3 is TGTGCCTGGAGTCCTGACAGGGACACTGAAGCTTTCTTT. This sequence encodes CAWSPDRDTEAFF.

The CDR3 protein is CAWLTGAGNTEAFF. The CDR3 DNA is TGTGCCTGGCTTACAGGGGCGGGGAACACTGAAGCTTTCTTT. The chain carries TRBV30 and TRBJ1-1, with 7 bases fitting TRBD1. The J segment lost 1 base and the V segment lost 5 bases, leaving 7 bases of the junction unmatched. This CDR3 is 14 amino acids long. The V gene's germline CDR1 is GTSNPN and CDR2 SVGIG (reference sequence). Filled out from reference TRBV30 and TRBJ1-1, the complete variable domain reads SQTIHQWPATLVQPVGSPLSLECTVEGTSNPNLYWYRQAAGRGLQLLFYSVGIGQISSEVPQNLSASRPQDRQFILSSKKLLLSDSGFYLCAWLTGAGNTEAFFGQGTRLTVV.

The DNA of the CDR3 is TGTGCCAGCAGTTTATATCCGGGGTCGAATGAGCAGTTCTTC. Protein product: CASSLYPGSNEQFF. The rearrangement joins TRBV27 to TRBJ2-1, with TRBD2 as a possible D gene (5 bases). CDR1 is MNHEY and CDR2 is SMNVEV in the germline V gene (reference sequence). Trimming pared 1 base from V and 7 bases from J, leaving 11 bases between. The length of the CDR3 is 14 residues.

This rearrangement joins TRBV29-1 to TRBJ1-2, with 10 bases fitting TRBD1. The V segment lost 7 bases and the J segment 3 bases; nucleotides outside the gene matches: 20. CDR3 length: 18 residues. Germline values: CDR1 SQVTM, CDR2 ANQGSEA. CDR3 loop: CSAGPIRDRGFSDYGYTF. CDR3 DNA: TGCAGCGCCGGCCCGATAAGGGACAGGGGTTTTTCCGACTATGGCTACACCTTC.

This clone was counted a few times. This sequence joins TRBV11-1 and TRBJ2-3, with D uncertain. Trimming shortened V by 2 bases and J by 4 bases, and 16 bases separated the two germline ends. The length of the CDR3 is 16 residues. Germline V CDR1 and CDR2: SGHAT, FQDESV (reference sequence). CDR3 nucleotide sequence: TGTGCCAGCAGCTTATTTGGCCAGTCCGAGGCAGATACGCAGTATTTT. As protein: CASSLFGQSEADTQYF.

The chain carries TRBV4-2 and TRBJ2-7; D is tentatively TRBD1 or TRBD2 (6 bases each). This CDR3 has 15 amino acids. Germline V gives CDR1 LGHNA, CDR2 YNFKEQ. The V and J ends lost 0 bases and 2 bases respectively, with 11 bases between them. The CDR3 spells CASSQDRGAPYEQYF. The CDR3 DNA sequence: TGTGCCAGCAGCCAAGATAGGGGGGCCCCCTACGAGCAGTACTTC.

The rearrangement joins TRBV7-9 to TRBJ1-1; D is unclear. The CDR3 sequence is 11 residues long. Trimming took off 6 bases at V and 5 bases at J, with 7 bases between the two ends. CDR1 SEHNR and CDR2 FQNEAQ come from the germline V gene (reference sequence). CDR3 loop: CASSDGTEAFF. The DNA of the CDR3 is TGTGCCAGCAGTGACGGGACTGAAGCTTTCTTT.

The chain combines TRBV30 with TRBJ1-1; D not resolved. Germline V lookup: CDR1 GTSNPN, CDR2 SVGIG (reference sequence). The CDR3 has 11 residues. V was cut by 2 bases and J by 7 bases, with 8 bases left in between. CDR3 sequence (DNA): TGTGCCTGGAGTCGGTTGCATGAAGCTTTCTTT. It encodes CAWSRLHEAFF.

The chain carries TRBV7-2 and TRBJ1-5; a weak D match, TRBD1 (6 bases). Trimming took off 2 bases at V and 7 bases at J, with 12 bases between the two ends. Germline CDR1 and CDR2: SGHTA and FQGNSA. The CDR3 is 14 residues long. DNA of the CDR3: TGTGCCAGCAGCTTATGGGGGCCCGGACAGCCCCAGCATTTT. Its protein product is CASSLWGPGQPQHF.

The chain is built from TRBV4-1 and TRBJ1-2, with 8 bases matching TRBD1. With V trimmed by 0 bases and J by 7 bases, 13 bases remained unmatched. Germline CDR1 reads MGHRA; CDR2 reads YSYEKL. There are 17 residues in the CDR3. This chain's CDR3 is CASSQDQAGQGATGYTF. The DNA for the CDR3 is TGCGCCAGCAGCCAAGATCAGGCGGGGCAGGGGGCGACTGGCTACACCTTC.

This clone showed up just a few times. V gene TRBV5-1 combines with J gene TRBJ1-1; D not certain. The CDR3 totals 14 residues. Per germline, CDR1 SGHRS and CDR2 YFSETQ. V gave up 6 bases and J gave up 0 bases, with 12 bases separating them. CDR3 sequence: CASTTGRLNTEAFF. In DNA, the CDR3 is TGCGCCAGCACCACTGGACGGCTGAACACTGAAGCTTTCTTT.

This chain connects TRBV2 to TRBJ2-7, with D unresolved. The CDR3 extends over 12 amino acids. The germline V and J ends were trimmed by 6 bases and 6 bases, with 12 bases remaining between them. The germline V gene has CDR1 SNHLY and CDR2 FYNNEI. CDR3 DNA sequence: TGTGCCAGCAGGGAGAAAGGACCCGAGCAGTACTTC. Its protein is CASREKGPEQYF.

A single count supports this clone. This chain joins TRBV4-3 and TRBJ2-5; 7 positions agree with TRBD2. V trimming: 2 bases; J trimming: 2 bases; junction bases outside the gene matches: 5. Germline V CDR1 and CDR2: LGHNA, YSLEER. The CDR3 loop spans 15 amino acids. The CDR3 sequence: CASSQFRGGQETQYF. The CDR3 DNA is TGCGCCAGCAGCCAATTTAGGGGAGGGCAAGAGACCCAGTACTTC.

The chain employs TRBV13 and TRBJ2-2; D gene ambiguous. CDR3 length: 13 residues. V dropped 1 base and J dropped 6 bases, with 6 bases sitting between them. Germline values: CDR1 PRHDT, CDR2 FYEKMQ (reference sequence). CDR3 sequence (DNA): TGTGCCAGCAGCTTAGCGATTTCCGGGGAGCTGTTTTTT. Protein sequence: CASSLAISGELFF.

The rearrangement joins TRBV18 to TRBJ2-7; D uncertain. V lost 6 bases to trimming and J lost 2 bases, with 14 bases between them. The CDR3 loop spans 14 amino acids. Germline assignment: CDR1 KGHSH and CDR2 LQKENI. The DNA of the CDR3 is TGTGCCAGCTCTCGCGGTGGAAGGGCCTACGAGCAGTACTTC. It codes for CASSRGGRAYEQYF.

This clone was counted between two and nine times. The gene calls are TRBV5-1 and TRBJ2-7; D tentatively reads TRBD1 or TRBD2 (5 bases each). Germline CDR1 and CDR2: SGHRS and YFSETQ. This CDR3 spans 16 amino acids. Trimming took 0 bases from V and 0 from J, leaving 13 bases between them. The CDR3 sequence: CASSLEGRGDSYEQYF. The CDR3 DNA sequence: TGCGCCAGCAGCTTGGAGGGGAGAGGGGACTCCTACGAGCAGTACTTC.

CDR3 sequence: CASSSDGRTTDTQYF. The CDR3, as DNA: TGTGCCAGCAGCTCGGACGGACGGACCACAGATACGCAGTATTTT. The chain carries TRBV7-9 and TRBJ2-3; D is ambiguous. Trimming shortened V by 4 bases and J by 2 bases, and 13 bases separated the two germline ends. The germline gives CDR1 SEHNR, CDR2 FQNEAQ (reference sequence). This CDR3 comprises 15 residues.

This clone has only a few counts. The chain has TRBV7-2 and TRBJ2-3; D may be TRBD1 (5 bases). The CDR3 covers 15 residues. Germline CDR1 SGHTA, CDR2 FQGNSA. V shed 0 bases and J shed 1 base, with 8 bases lying between them. CDR3 bases: TGTGCCAGCAGCTTAGCAGGGGCCGGCACAGATACGCAGTATTTT. Translating it yields CASSLAGAGTDTQYF.

This clone occurred a few times. V gene TRBV18 combines with J gene TRBJ2-7; D unresolved. The CDR3 has 13 residues. Trimming removed 1 base at V and 0 bases at J, with 4 bases between. Germline CDR1 reads KGHSH; CDR2 reads LQKENI. The CDR3 region has the DNA TGTGCCAGCTCACCACAGAGCTCCTACGAGCAGTACTTC. Protein product: CASSPQSSYEQYF.

This clone was counted only a few times. The gene calls are TRBV5-6 and TRBJ2-7; D is ambiguous. Looked up from germline, CDR1 is SGHDT and CDR2 is YYEEEE. The CDR3 runs 12 residues. V lost 4 bases and J lost 5, with 10 bases in between. CDR3 DNA sequence: TGTGCCAGCAGCCGGCTAGGGAACGAGCAGTACTTC. It encodes CASSRLGNEQYF.

V is TRBV27 and J is TRBJ1-1; 7 bases are shared with TRBD1. V trimming: 1 base; J trimming: 8 bases; junction bases outside the gene matches: 10. CDR3 length: 15 amino acids. Per germline, CDR1 MNHEY and CDR2 SMNVEV (reference sequence). CDR3 sequence (DNA): TGTGCCAGCAGTTTATTCTGGGGAGGGGGCGCGGAAGCTTTCTTT. Protein product: CASSLFWGGGAEAFF.

This clone has a count of ten or more. This rearrangement joins TRBV7-6 to TRBJ2-5; the D call may be TRBD1 or TRBD2 (5 bases each). The CDR3 is made up of 18 amino acids. V shed 5 bases and J shed 4 bases, with 26 bases lying between them. Germline CDR1 is SGHVS and CDR2 is FNYEAQ. CDR3 sequence: CASSGRDGPNLGGETQYF. CDR3 nucleotide sequence: TGTGCCAGCAGCGGCCGGGACGGGCCTAACCTTGGGGGAGAGACCCAGTACTTC.

The genes are TRBV29-1 and TRBJ1-1, with TRBD1 as a possible D gene (5 bases). CDR1 is SQVTM and CDR2 is ANQGSEA in the germline V gene. The V end was cut by 0 bases, the J end by 10 bases, with 9 bases between. The CDR3 has 11 residues. In nucleotides, the CDR3 is TGCAGCGTTGAAGATTTTGGGGGAGCTTTCTTT. Its protein is CSVEDFGGAFF.